These 4 T cell receptor beta chains came from one sample sequenced in a study of blood T cell repertoires in COVID-19. Here immunoSEQ multiplex PCR was the method, and the copy in TCRdb shows in-frame clones only, minus some. The table lists roughly 120,000 clones, 80% to 90% of them singletons. Sequencing was done on a sample of peripheral blood. The origin of the receptors is a woman in her 50s with active or convalescent COVID-19.

CDR3 in DNA: TGTGCCAGCAGTCAAAACTCCGGGACTAGCGGTTCCTACGAGCAGTACTTC. It translates to CASSQNSGTSGSYEQYF. V usage is TRBV6-6 and J usage is TRBJ2-7, with TRBD2 matching over 11 bases. V lost 5 bases, J lost 1 base, and 10 bases stayed unmatched. This CDR3 contains 17 residues. Germline values: CDR1 MNHNY, CDR2 SVGAGI (reference sequence).

J is TRBJ1-5 and V is TRBV6-6, with unresolved D. From germline, CDR1 is MNHNY and CDR2 SVGAGI (reference sequence). Trimming cost V 11 bases and J 7 bases, with 12 bases left between them. This CDR3 has 11 residues. CDR3: CACSEGQPQHF. CDR3 nucleotide sequence: TGTGCCTGCTCCGAGGGCCAGCCCCAGCATTTT.

The chain uses TRBV3-1 (or the pseudogene TRBV3-2) and TRBJ2-3, with unresolved D. The CDR3 is 13 amino acids. Deletions cut 4 bases from V and 2 bases from J, with 7 bases between. From germline, CDR1 is LGHDT and CDR2 YNNKEL (reference sequence). The CDR3 protein is CASSRGFTDTQYF. The DNA for the CDR3 is TGTGCCAGCAGCCGCGGATTCACAGATACGCAGTATTTT.

The chain links TRBV10-1 to TRBJ1-4; maybe TRBD1 (6 bases). Germline CDR1 and CDR2: WNHNN and SYGVQD (reference sequence). The CDR3 extends over 14 amino acids. With 6 bases removed from V and 4 bases from J, the gap between germline ends came to 12 bases. The DNA of the CDR3 is TGCGCCAGCAGCCACAGGGCGGGTAATGAAAAACTGTTTTTT. Translating it yields CASSHRAGNEKLFF.